The 9 T cell receptor beta chains given below trace back to one sample, sequenced in a study of CD8 T cells in ankylosing spondylitis. MiXCR was run by TCRdb on the 5' RACE reads, yielding one entry per CDR3 protein. Of fewer than 200,000 distinct CDR3 sequences listed, 18% are singletons. Sample: blood, either unsorted or a sorted T cell fraction (not recorded which). The receptors were sampled from a male donor under 30 with ankylosing spondylitis or in good health (not recorded which).

There are many counts of this clonotype. The chain links TRBV6-1 to TRBJ2-7; 8 bases line up with TRBD1. The ends lost 0 bases at V and 6 bases at J; junction bases unmatched: 13. This CDR3 is built from 17 residues. From germline, CDR1 is MNHNS and CDR2 SASEGT. The CDR3 DNA reads TGTGCCAGCAGTGAAGCGGGGGCGGGGCAGGGGGCTTTCGAGCAGTACTTC. Translation: CASSEAGAGQGAFEQYF.

The chain joins TRBV10-3 to TRBJ2-7; weak D call: TRBD1 (5 bases). This CDR3 contains 16 residues. The V end was cut by 7 bases, the J end by 7 bases, with 26 bases between. From germline, CDR1 is ENHRY and CDR2 SYGVKD. The CDR3 spells CAITKQLDPSKGEQYF. The CDR3 DNA sequence: TGTGCCATCACCAAGCAGCTCGATCCTTCCAAGGGGGAGCAGTACTTC.

This clonotype appeared many times. The chain uses TRBV7-2 and TRBJ1-1; D gene uncertain. Germline lookup yields CDR1 SGHTA and CDR2 FQGNSA. V dropped 4 bases and J dropped 0 bases, with 9 bases sitting between them. The CDR3 contains 14 residues. In nucleotides, the CDR3 is TGTGCCAGCAGCTCCGGCCTCATGAACACTGAAGCTTTCTTT. This translates into CASSSGLMNTEAFF.

This clonotype was found many times. The chain uses TRBV7-2 and TRBJ1-5; D might be TRBD1 (5 bases). The CDR3 covers 14 residues. Trimming pared 4 bases from V and 6 bases from J, leaving 13 bases between. The V gene's germline CDR1 is SGHTA and CDR2 FQGNSA. The CDR3 nucleotides read TGTGCCAGCAGCTCTGGGCAGGGTAGTCAGCCCCAGCATTTT. It encodes CASSSGQGSQPQHF.

This clonotype was counted many times. V and J are TRBV5-1 and TRBJ2-1, with D maybe TRBD2 (5 bases). The V gene lost 0 bases and the J gene lost 14 bases, with 12 bases spanning the gap. The CDR3 is made up of 12 amino acids. Germline CDR1 and CDR2: SGHRS and YFSETQ. CDR3 sequence reads: CASSLDEGLKFF. The CDR3 bases are TGCGCCAGCAGCTTGGATGAGGGTTTAAAGTTCTTC. Variable domain in full (rest from reference TRBV5-1 and TRBJ2-1): KAGVTQTPRYLIKTRGQQVTLSCSPISGHRSVSWYQQTPGQGLQFLFEYFSETQRNKGNFPGRFSGRQFSNSRSEMNVSTLELGDSALYLCASSLDEGLKFFGPGTRLTVL.

This clonotype has a handful of counts. The CDR3 bases are TGTGCCAGTAGTATTTCCCCTTTGAGCTCCTACGAGCAGTACTTC. This translates into CASSISPLSSYEQYF. The V and J genes are TRBV19 and TRBJ2-7, with unresolved D. CDR1 and CDR2 from the germline V gene are LNHDA and SQIVND (reference sequence). The CDR3 is made up of 15 amino acids. V gave up 3 bases and J gave up 0 bases, with 12 bases separating them.

There are many counts of this clonotype. The gene calls are TRBV12-3 or TRBV12-4 and TRBJ2-2, with D unclear. The ends were cut back, 6 bases at V and 4 bases at J, with 15 bases in the middle. CDR3 size: 15 residues. CDR3 DNA sequence: TGTGCCAGCAGGGTAGCTAACCGTGGCACCGGGGAGCTGTTTTTT. Its protein product is CASRVANRGTGELFF.

The chain couples TRBV21-1 to TRBJ2-7; the table gives TRBD2 as D, unverified against the DNA. TRBV21-1 is marked as a pseudogene. The CDR3 totals 13 residues. The CDR3 DNA sequence: TGTGCCAGCAGCAAACGGGACTTTTACGAGCAGTACGTC. Its translation is CASSKRDFYEQYV.

This clonotype was detected ten times or more. The V gene is TRBV20-1, the J gene TRBJ1-1; tentatively, D is TRBD1 (6 bases). The V and J ends lost 0 bases and 8 bases respectively, with 19 bases between them. The CDR3 contains 15 residues. CDR1 and CDR2 (germline): DFQATT, SNEGSKA (reference sequence). Written as DNA, the CDR3 is TGCAGTGCTAGAGAGGGGGGCAGGGTAAGCTTCGAAGCTTTCTTT. This encodes CSAREGGRVSFEAFF.